This TCR beta chain was recorded in a study of T cell changes during pregnancy in multiple sclerosis. Libraries were prepared by immunoSEQ multiplex PCR; TCRdb keeps only in-frame clonotypes and omits some of them. The data hold around 96,000 clones, with about 94% observed a single time. CDR3 length equals 13 residues. With 5 bases clipped from V and 7 bases from J, the junction kept 6 bases outside the gene matches. Germline V gene sequence: CDR1 SQVTM, CDR2 ANQGSEA. The V and J genes are TRBV29-1 and TRBJ2-1; 9 bases match TRBD2. The sequence derives from a female donor with multiple sclerosis, enrolled in a pregnancy study. Sequencing was performed on peripheral blood, taken in the third trimester of pregnancy. CDR3 nucleotides: TGCAGCGTTCGCGGGAGGGCCTGGAATGAGCAGTTCTTC. This encodes CSVRGRAWNEQFF.